This entry describes one TCR beta chain. Participants' own reports of clinical history determined their cohort assignment. This entry comes from a study of blood T cell repertoires in COVID-19. Study at large: The study drew acute and convalescent COVID-19 samples from the United States, Italy and Spain.

Repertoires were generated with immunoSEQ multiplex PCR, while TCRdb's copy carries only in-frame clones and drops some. The sample lists a few hundred thousand clones, about nine tenths seen once, with more than 0.95% in the top ten. The J segment lost 1 base and the V segment lost 5 bases, leaving 6 bases of the junction unmatched. This CDR3 contains 15 residues. Germline CDR1 SGHAT, CDR2 FQNNGV. The genes are TRBV11-2 and TRBJ2-7; TRBD2 aligns across 9 bases. Sequences were obtained from PBMCs or T cells enriched from blood (not recorded which). This clonotype was obtained from a woman in her thirties or forties with acute COVID-19. This CDR3 reads CASSTKAGGSYEQYF. CDR3 DNA: TGTGCCAGCAGCACTAAAGCGGGAGGATCCTACGAGCAGTACTTC.